This T cell receptor (beta chain) was identified in a study of shared clonotypes between healthy human individuals. Recent vaccinations or acute infections were absent in the healthy HIV-negative adult donors. With respect to this clone: Its antigen is unknown. The sample has other DNA sequences that encode this CDR3 too.

General study points: In general, naive subsets displayed greater estimated richness than memory subsets did.

This CDR3 contains 14 residues. Germline lookup yields CDR1 SGHAT and CDR2 FQNNGV. Trimming removed 3 bases from V and 6 bases from J, with 11 bases in between. Clones were sequenced by immunoSEQ multiplex PCR, and TCRdb holds only the in-frame ones, with some missing. The table has millions of clones, 85% to 95% seen once. The TCR originated in a man aged 18 to 30 in good health. Sequencing was performed on naive CD4+ T cells sorted from blood. Specified subset: CD45RA+ positively selected. This chain uses TRBV11-2 with TRBJ2-2; D assignment may be TRBD1 or TRBD2 (7 bases each). CDR3 protein: CASSFQGGSGELFF. DNA of the CDR3: TGTGCCAGCAGCTTTCAGGGGGGGTCCGGGGAGCTGTTTTTT.